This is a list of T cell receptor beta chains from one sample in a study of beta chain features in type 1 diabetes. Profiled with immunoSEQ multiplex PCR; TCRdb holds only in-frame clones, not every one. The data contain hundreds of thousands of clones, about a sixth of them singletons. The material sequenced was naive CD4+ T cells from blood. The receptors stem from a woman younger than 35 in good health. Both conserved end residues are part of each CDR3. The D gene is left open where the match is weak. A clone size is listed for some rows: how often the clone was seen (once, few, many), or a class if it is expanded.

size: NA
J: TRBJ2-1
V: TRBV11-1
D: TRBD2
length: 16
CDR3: CASGKGGTSGSNEQFF
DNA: TGTGCCAGCGGCAAGGGGGGAACTAGCGGGAGCAATGAGCAGTTCTTC

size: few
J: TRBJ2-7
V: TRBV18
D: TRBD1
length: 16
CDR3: CASSGVTGTGTYEQYF
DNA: TGTGCCAGCTCTGGTGTAACCGGGACAGGGACCTACGAGCAGTACTTC

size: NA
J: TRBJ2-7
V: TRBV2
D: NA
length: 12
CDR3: CASSPDVGEQYF
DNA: TGTGCCAGCAGTCCGGACGTCGGCGAGCAGTACTTC

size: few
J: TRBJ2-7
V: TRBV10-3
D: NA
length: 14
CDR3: CAINPGTLSREQYF
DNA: TGTGCCATCAACCCCGGGACTCTATCCCGCGAGCAGTACTTC

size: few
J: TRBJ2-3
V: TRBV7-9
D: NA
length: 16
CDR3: CASSLGRAIIADTQYF
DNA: TGTGCCAGCAGCTTAGGCCGGGCTATAATTGCAGATACGCAGTATTTT

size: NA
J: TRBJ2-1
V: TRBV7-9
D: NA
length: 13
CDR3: CASSQSGEGEQFF
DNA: TGTGCCAGCAGCCAATCTGGCGAGGGTGAGCAGTTCTTC

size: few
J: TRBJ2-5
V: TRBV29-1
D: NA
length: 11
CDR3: CSVEVGETQYF
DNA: TGCAGCGTTGAAGTTGGGGAGACCCAGTACTTC

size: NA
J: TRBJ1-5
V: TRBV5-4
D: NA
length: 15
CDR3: CASSLVGYSNQPQHF
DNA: TGTGCCAGCAGCTTGGTAGGGTATAGCAATCAGCCCCAGCATTTT

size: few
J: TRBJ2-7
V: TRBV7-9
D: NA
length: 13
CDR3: CASSPVPSYEQYF
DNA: TGTGCCAGCAGCCCCGTCCCTAGCTACGAGCAGTACTTC

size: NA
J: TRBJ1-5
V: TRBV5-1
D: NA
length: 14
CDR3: CASSSGTGNQPQHF
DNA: TGCGCCAGCAGCTCAGGGACGGGCAATCAGCCCCAGCATTTT

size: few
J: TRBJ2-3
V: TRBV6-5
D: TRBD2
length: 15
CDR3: CASSPRTSPTDTQYF
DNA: TGTGCCAGCAGTCCTCGGACTAGTCCCACAGATACGCAGTATTTT

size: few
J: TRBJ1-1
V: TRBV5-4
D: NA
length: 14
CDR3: CASSFTGVNTEAFF
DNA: TGTGCCAGCAGCTTCACCGGGGTTAACACTGAAGCTTTCTTT

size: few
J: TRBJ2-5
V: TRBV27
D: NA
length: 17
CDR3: CASKVGTSGMYQETQYF
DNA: TGTGCCAGCAAAGTAGGGACAAGTGGAATGTACCAAGAGACCCAGTACTTC

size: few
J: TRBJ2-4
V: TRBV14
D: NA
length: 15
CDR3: CASSQAGTLINIQYF
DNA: TGTGCCAGCAGCCAAGCCGGGACTCTTATAAACATTCAGTACTTC

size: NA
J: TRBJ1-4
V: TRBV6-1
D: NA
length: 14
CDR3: CASSGMGSNEKLFF
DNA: TGTGCCAGCAGTGGGATGGGTTCCAATGAAAAACTGTTTTTT

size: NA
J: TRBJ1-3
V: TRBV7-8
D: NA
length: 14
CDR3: CASSLGKAGNTIYF
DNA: TGTGCCAGCAGCTTAGGGAAGGCTGGAAACACCATATATTTT

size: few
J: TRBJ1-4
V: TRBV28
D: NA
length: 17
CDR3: CASSLLTSVAGRVKLFF
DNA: TGTGCCAGCAGTTTATTAACTTCGGTCGCAGGGCGAGTCAAACTGTTTTTT

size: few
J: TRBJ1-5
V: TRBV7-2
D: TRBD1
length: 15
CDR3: CASSVDGQVNQPQHF
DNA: TGTGCCAGCAGCGTCGACGGACAGGTCAATCAGCCCCAGCATTTT

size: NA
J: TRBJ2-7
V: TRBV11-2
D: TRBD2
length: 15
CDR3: CASSTRLAGVVEQYF
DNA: TGTGCCAGCAGCACCCGACTAGCGGGAGTCGTCGAGCAGTACTTC

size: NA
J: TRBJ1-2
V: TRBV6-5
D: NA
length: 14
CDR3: CASVWGDSNYGYTF
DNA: TGTGCCAGCGTATGGGGAGATTCTAACTATGGCTACACCTTC

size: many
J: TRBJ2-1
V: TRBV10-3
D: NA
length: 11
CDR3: CAISGGLEQFF
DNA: TGTGCCATCAGTGGGGGACTGGAGCAGTTCTTC

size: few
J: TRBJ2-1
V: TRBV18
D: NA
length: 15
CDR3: CASSPPAGWDNEQFF
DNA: TGTGCCAGCTCACCGCCGGCAGGGTGGGATAATGAGCAGTTCTTC

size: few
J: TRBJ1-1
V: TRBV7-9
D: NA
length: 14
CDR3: CASSRRGTNTEAFF
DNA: TGTGCCAGCAGCCGAAGGGGGACAAACACTGAAGCTTTCTTT